These 20 T cell receptor beta chains were sequenced from one sample in a study of shared clonotypes between healthy human individuals. Clones were read by immunoSEQ multiplex PCR, and TCRdb kept only the in-frame ones, dropping some. The sample yields roughly 2.5 million clones, about 92% seen once. Material: naive CD4+ T cells sorted from blood. Subset defined: CD45RA+ positively selected. Source of these receptors: a man aged 18 to 30 in good health.

This chain connects TRBV7-9 to TRBJ2-5; TRBD1 is a possible D gene (5 bases). V was pared by 3 bases and J by 3 bases, with 11 bases between. The germline CDR1 and CDR2 sequences are SEHNR and FQNEAQ (reference sequence). CDR3 length: 14 amino acids. The CDR3 here is CASSLTEIKETQYF. The CDR3 region has the DNA TGTGCCAGCAGCTTGACAGAAATCAAAGAGACCCAGTACTTC.

As to this clone: Additional DNA sequences in this sample encode the identical CDR3. The rearrangement joins TRBV19 to TRBJ1-1; D remains ambiguous. Trimming cost V 6 bases and J 1 base, with 9 bases left between them. Germline CDR1 is LNHDA and CDR2 is SQIVND (reference sequence). The CDR3 is 13 amino acids. As DNA, the CDR3 is TGTGCCAGTAGCAGTGTGGCGAACACTGAAGCTTTCTTT. Its protein product is CASSSVANTEAFF. The full variable domain, in which reference TRBV19 and TRBJ1-1 provide the parts outside the CDR3, is DGGITQSPKYLFRKEGQNVTLSCEQNLNHDAMYWYRQDPGQGLRLIYYSQIVNDFQKGDIAEGYSVSREKKESFPLTVTSAQKNPTAFYLCASSSVANTEAFFGQGTRLTVV.

This clone was recorded once. The rearrangement uses TRBV5-1 and TRBJ1-2; D unclear. Trimming removed 0 bases from V and 4 bases from J, with 7 bases in between. There are 13 residues in the CDR3. CDR1 SGHRS and CDR2 YFSETQ come from the germline V gene. CDR3 DNA sequence: TGCGCCAGCAGCTTGGCACAACGCTATGGCTACACCTTC. Its translation: CASSLAQRYGYTF.

V gene TRBV7-9 combines with J gene TRBJ2-1; possibly TRBD2 for D (6 bases). The CDR3 extends over 15 amino acids. The V end was cut by 6 bases, the J end by 10 bases, with 22 bases between. Looked up from germline, CDR1 is SEHNR and CDR2 is FQNEAQ (reference sequence). CDR3 sequence: CASSFGGSSAAEQFF. The DNA for the CDR3 is TGTGCCAGCAGTTTCGGGGGTTCTAGCGCAGCAGAGCAGTTCTTC.

This chain links TRBV28 with TRBJ1-4; D perhaps matches TRBD1 (6 bases). From germline, CDR1 is MDHEN and CDR2 SYDVKM. V was cut by 5 bases and J by 7 bases, with 20 bases left in between. The CDR3 length is 16 residues. Written as DNA, the CDR3 is TGTGCCAGCAGTACATCCGACAGGCCGTTTCCTGAAAAACTGTTTTTT. Its protein is CASSTSDRPFPEKLFF.

The rearrangement links TRBV21-1 to TRBJ2-7; the table's D call of TRBD1 was not tested on the DNA. TRBV21-1 is recorded as a pseudogene. CDR3 size: 17 residues. The CDR3 is CASSKPRRQGPSPEQYF. The CDR3 nucleotides are TGTGCCAGCAGCAAGCCCCGAAGGCAGGGTCCATCCCCCGAGCAGTACTTC.

This rearrangement joins TRBV4-1 to TRBJ2-1; a weak D match, TRBD1 (6 bases). Trimming stripped 4 bases from V and 7 bases from J, with 20 bases between. The germline gives CDR1 MGHRA, CDR2 YSYEKL. The CDR3 covers 16 residues. CDR3 region: CASSPLGKGEGNEQFF. The CDR3 coding sequence is TGCGCCAGCAGCCCCCTGGGGAAGGGGGAAGGAAATGAGCAGTTCTTC.

A few counts support this clone. Other DNA variants within this sample encode the same CDR3. The V call is TRBV9, the J call TRBJ1-5; D gene unclear. CDR1 is SGDLS, CDR2 YYNGEE, per germline. Trimming pared 0 bases from V and 2 bases from J, leaving 6 bases between. CDR3 length: 14 amino acids. CDR3: CASSVDQGNQPQHF. As DNA, the CDR3 is TGTGCCAGCAGCGTAGACCAGGGCAATCAGCCCCAGCATTTT.

The gene calls are TRBV5-1 and TRBJ2-1, with 11 bases fitting TRBD2. Per the germline V gene, CDR1 is SGHRS and CDR2 is YFSETQ. With V trimmed by 4 bases and J by 7 bases, 7 bases remained unmatched. This CDR3 contains 15 residues. The CDR3 coding sequence is TGCGCCAGCAGCACTATAGCGGGGGGGCCTAATGAGCAGTTCTTC. This gives the protein CASSTIAGGPNEQFF.

V is TRBV19 and J is TRBJ2-7; D is unresolved. CDR1 and CDR2 (germline): LNHDA, SQIVND (reference sequence). The V end was cut by 2 bases, the J end by 2 bases, with 16 bases between. The CDR3 has 16 residues. The CDR3 bases are TGTGCCAGTAGTATAAGTTATGGGATCTACGCCTACGAGCAGTACTTC. This codes for CASSISYGIYAYEQYF.

The V and J genes are TRBV18 and TRBJ2-7; 9 positions match TRBD1. Germline-derived CDR1 and CDR2 are KGHSH and LQKENI. Trimming removed 5 bases from V and 6 bases from J; junction bases left unmatched: 5. The length of the CDR3 is 13 residues. The CDR3 spells CASSMGQGGEQYF. In DNA form, the CDR3 reads TGTGCCAGCTCAATGGGACAGGGAGGCGAGCAGTACTTC.

The chain carries TRBV11-2 and TRBJ2-7; no definite D call. Per germline, CDR1 SGHAT and CDR2 FQNNGV. Trimming removed 4 bases from V and 9 bases from J, with 13 bases in between. The CDR3 consists of 12 residues. The CDR3 coding sequence is TGTGCCAGCAGCTCAAGGGTAGGCGCGCAGTACTTC. It is translated as CASSSRVGAQYF.

This clone was seen a handful of times. The chain has TRBV19 and TRBJ1-1, with TRBD1 identical over 11 bases. The V segment lost 10 bases and the J segment 4 bases; nucleotides outside the gene matches: 8. CDR3 length: 14 residues. Germline V gives CDR1 LNHDA, CDR2 SQIVND (reference sequence). CDR3 DNA sequence: TGTGCCACGGCTGGACAGGGGGCTGGCACTGAAGCTTTCTTT. Encoded protein: CATAGQGAGTEAFF. The full variable domain, rest sourced from reference TRBV19 and TRBJ1-1, is DGGITQSPKYLFRKEGQNVTLSCEQNLNHDAMYWYRQDPGQGLRLIYYSQIVNDFQKGDIAEGYSVSREKKESFPLTVTSAQKNPTAFYLCATAGQGAGTEAFFGQGTRLTVV.

This clone was recorded once. This chain uses TRBV6-1 with TRBJ2-2; D ambiguous. CDR1 is MNHNS, CDR2 SASEGT, per germline. The CDR3 is 15 amino acids. The germline V and J ends were trimmed by 4 bases and 0 bases, with 9 bases remaining between them. The CDR3 bases are TGTGCCAGCAGTGTGGAGACACCGAACACCGGGGAGCTGTTTTTT. Translation gives CASSVETPNTGELFF.

This clone was seen more than once but under ten times. The genes are TRBV9 and TRBJ1-4; 7 nucleotides align to TRBD1. The CDR3 contains 15 residues. Per the germline V gene, CDR1 is SGDLS and CDR2 is YYNGEE. Trimming at V came to 3 bases and at J to 8 bases, leaving 10 bases not matched to a gene. The CDR3 is CASSAKGQLAEKLFF. The CDR3 region has the DNA TGTGCCAGCAGCGCCAAGGGACAGCTCGCGGAAAAACTGTTTTTT.

The chain employs TRBV11-2 and TRBJ1-2, with D unresolved. V lost 4 bases and J lost 4, with 10 bases in between. Germline loops: CDR1 SGHAT, CDR2 FQNNGV. This CDR3 has 13 amino acids. The CDR3 nucleotides read TGTGCCAGCAGCTCCGGAATTAGCTATGGCTACACCTTC. It codes for CASSSGISYGYTF.

On this clone itself: The sample carries other DNA sequences with the same CDR3. The rearrangement uses TRBV19 and TRBJ1-5; the D is unclear. Germline values: CDR1 LNHDA, CDR2 SQIVND (reference sequence). Trimming pared 2 bases from V and 4 bases from J, leaving 6 bases between. The CDR3 spans 13 residues. This CDR3 reads CASSISRNQPQHF. The CDR3 DNA reads TGTGCCAGTAGTATAAGCCGGAATCAGCCCCAGCATTTT. The variable domain in full, completed from reference TRBV19 and TRBJ1-5, reads DGGITQSPKYLFRKEGQNVTLSCEQNLNHDAMYWYRQDPGQGLRLIYYSQIVNDFQKGDIAEGYSVSREKKESFPLTVTSAQKNPTAFYLCASSISRNQPQHFGDGTRLSIL.

V usage is TRBV9 and J usage is TRBJ1-6, with 10 bases that match TRBD1. J was trimmed by 7 bases and V by 4 bases; bases with no gene match: 5. The V gene's germline CDR1 is SGDLS and CDR2 YYNGEE. The CDR3 loop spans 15 amino acids. The CDR3 DNA follows: TGTGCCAGCAGCCCTCAGGGACAGGGGAATTCACCCCTCCACTTT. It yields the protein CASSPQGQGNSPLHF.

This chain joins TRBV5-4 and TRBJ2-7; 7 bases align to TRBD1. The V gene end was trimmed by 0 bases and the J gene end by 5 bases; junction bases not matched to a gene: 14. This CDR3 spans 17 amino acids. CDR1 is SGHNT and CDR2 is YYREEE in the germline V gene (reference sequence). DNA for the CDR3: TGTGCCAGCAGCTTGGCTGGCCTAGGGGGCGCAGTCCACGAGCAGTACTTC. Its protein product is CASSLAGLGGAVHEQYF.

The chain has TRBV6-4 and TRBJ2-3, with 9 positions matching TRBD1. Losses at the gene ends were 5 bases for V and 2 bases for J; bases not matched to a gene: 5. Germline V gene lookup returns CDR1 MRHNA and CDR2 SNTAGT. The CDR3 is made up of 15 amino acids. CDR3 in DNA: TGTGCCAGCAGTCCAAGGACAGGGGTCACAGATACGCAGTATTTT. Residues: CASSPRTGVTDTQYF.